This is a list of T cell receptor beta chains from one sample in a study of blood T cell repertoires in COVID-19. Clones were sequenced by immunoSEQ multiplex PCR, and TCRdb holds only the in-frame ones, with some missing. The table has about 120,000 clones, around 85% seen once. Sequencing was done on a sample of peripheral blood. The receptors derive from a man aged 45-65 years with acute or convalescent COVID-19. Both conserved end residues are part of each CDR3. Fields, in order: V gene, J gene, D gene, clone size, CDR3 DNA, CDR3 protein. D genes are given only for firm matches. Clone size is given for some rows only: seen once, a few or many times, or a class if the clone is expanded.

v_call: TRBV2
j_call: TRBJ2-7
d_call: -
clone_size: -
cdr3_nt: TGTGCCAGCAGTGTAGACTACTACGAGCAGTACTTC
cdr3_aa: CASSVDYYEQYF

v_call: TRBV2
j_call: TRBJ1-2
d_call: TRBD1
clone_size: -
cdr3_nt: TGTGCCAGCAGGACCGAACCGGACAGGGCCTATGGCTACACCTTC
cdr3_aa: CASRTEPDRAYGYTF

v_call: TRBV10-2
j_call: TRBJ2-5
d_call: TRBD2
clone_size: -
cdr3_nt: TGCGCCAGTTTGGGCGGGGGATGGTACTTC
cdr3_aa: CASLGGGWYF

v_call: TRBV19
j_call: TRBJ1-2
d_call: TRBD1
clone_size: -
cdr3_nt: TGTGCCAGTAGAACCGGGACAGCCTATGGCTACACCTTC
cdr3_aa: CASRTGTAYGYTF

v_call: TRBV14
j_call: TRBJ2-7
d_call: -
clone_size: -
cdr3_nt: TGTGCCAGCAGCCAAGCGTACCAGGTACGCTACGAGCAGTACTTC
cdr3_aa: CASSQAYQVRYEQYF

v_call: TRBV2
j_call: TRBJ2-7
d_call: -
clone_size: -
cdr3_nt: TGTGCCAGCGCTGGAGGGGGCCTATACGAGCAGTACTTC
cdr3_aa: CASAGGGLYEQYF

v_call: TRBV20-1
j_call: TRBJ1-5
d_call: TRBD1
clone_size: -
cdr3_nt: TGCAGTGCTCAGGGACAGATCATTCCGCATTTT
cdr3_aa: CSAQGQIIPHF

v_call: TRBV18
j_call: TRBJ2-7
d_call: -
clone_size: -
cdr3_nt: TGTGCCAGCTCACCACGCCCGGACGAGCAGTACTTC
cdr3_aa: CASSPRPDEQYF

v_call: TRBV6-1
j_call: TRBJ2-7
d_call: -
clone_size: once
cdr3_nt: TGTGCCAGCAGTGCGGTGGACGGGATCAGCTCCTACGAGCAGTACTTC
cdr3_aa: CASSAVDGISSYEQYF

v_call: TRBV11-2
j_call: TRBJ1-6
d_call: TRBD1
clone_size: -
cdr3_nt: TGTGCCAGCAGCCCCCAGGGGGCCCGGAGCTCACCCCTCCACTTT
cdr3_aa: CASSPQGARSSPLHF

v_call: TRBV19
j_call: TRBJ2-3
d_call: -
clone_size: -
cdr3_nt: TGTGCCACCCAGGCGGGTATTAGGACAGATACGCAGTATTTT
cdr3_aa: CATQAGIRTDTQYF

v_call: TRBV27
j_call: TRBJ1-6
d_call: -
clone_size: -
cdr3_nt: TGTGCCAGCAGCAGTAATTACTGGGACACGGATAATTCACCCCTCCACTTT
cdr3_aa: CASSSNYWDTDNSPLHF

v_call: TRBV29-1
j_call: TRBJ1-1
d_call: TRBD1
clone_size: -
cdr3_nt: TGCAGCGCCGCTACAGGGGGCACTGAAGCTTTCTTT
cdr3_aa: CSAATGGTEAFF

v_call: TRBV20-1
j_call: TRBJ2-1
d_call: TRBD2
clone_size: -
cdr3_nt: TGCAGCCCAGCGGGAGTCAATGAGCAGTTCTTC
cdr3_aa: CSPAGVNEQFF

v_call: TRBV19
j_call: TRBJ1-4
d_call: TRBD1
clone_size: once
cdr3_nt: TGTGCCAGTAGTATCACAGGGGTTAGCCTTGAAAAACTGTTTTTT
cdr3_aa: CASSITGVSLEKLFF

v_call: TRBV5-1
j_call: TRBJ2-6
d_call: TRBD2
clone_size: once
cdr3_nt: TGCGCCAGCAGCTTCACTAGCGGGAGCTCTGGGGCCAACGTCCTGACTTTC
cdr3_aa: CASSFTSGSSGANVLTF

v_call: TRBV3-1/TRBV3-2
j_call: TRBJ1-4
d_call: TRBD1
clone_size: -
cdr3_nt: TGTGCCAGCAGCCAAGGAGGGGGCAGGGATGAAAAACTGTTTTTT
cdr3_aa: CASSQGGGRDEKLFF

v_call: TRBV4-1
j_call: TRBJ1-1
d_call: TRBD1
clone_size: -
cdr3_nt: TGCGCCAGCAGCCAGAGACAGGGTGACACTGAAGCTTTCTTT
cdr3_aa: CASSQRQGDTEAFF

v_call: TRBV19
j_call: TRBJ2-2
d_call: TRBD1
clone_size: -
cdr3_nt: TGTGCCAGTACCTGGGACAGGGCCACCGGGGAGCTGTTTTTT
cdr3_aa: CASTWDRATGELFF

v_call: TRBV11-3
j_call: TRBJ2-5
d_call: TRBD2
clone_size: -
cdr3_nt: TGTGCCAGCAGCTCGTCTTATTTAGCGGGGGGCCAAGAGACCCAGTACTTC
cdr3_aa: CASSSSYLAGGQETQYF

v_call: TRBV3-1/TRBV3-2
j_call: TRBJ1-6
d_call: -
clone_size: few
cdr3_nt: TGTGCCAGCAGCCCCGGACAGTATAATTCACCCCTCCACTTT
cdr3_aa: CASSPGQYNSPLHF

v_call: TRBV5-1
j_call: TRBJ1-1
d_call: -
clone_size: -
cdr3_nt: TGCGCCAGCAGCTGGATGGGGACACAAGAAGCTTTCTTT
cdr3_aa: CASSWMGTQEAFF

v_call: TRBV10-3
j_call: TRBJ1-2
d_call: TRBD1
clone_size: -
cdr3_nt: TGTGCCATCAGTGCCGACAGGGAAAACTATGGCTACACCTTC
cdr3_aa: CAISADRENYGYTF

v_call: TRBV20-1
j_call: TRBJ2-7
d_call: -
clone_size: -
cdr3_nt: TGCAGTGCTAGTTGGCAGGGCCTGATAAACGAGCAGTACTTC
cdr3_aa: CSASWQGLINEQYF

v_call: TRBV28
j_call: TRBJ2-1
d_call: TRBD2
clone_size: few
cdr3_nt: TGTGCCAGCAGTGGTAGCGGGTTTACCTACAATGAGCAGTTCTTC
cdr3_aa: CASSGSGFTYNEQFF

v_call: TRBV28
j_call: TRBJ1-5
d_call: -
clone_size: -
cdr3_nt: TGTGCCAGCAGTGCCCCCCGGGGAGAGGCGGGTCAGCCCCAGCATTTT
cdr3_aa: CASSAPRGEAGQPQHF

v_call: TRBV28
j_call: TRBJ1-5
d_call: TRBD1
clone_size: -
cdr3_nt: TGTGCCAGCAGACAGACAGGGGGTGGCAATCAGCCCCAGCATTTT
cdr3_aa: CASRQTGGGNQPQHF

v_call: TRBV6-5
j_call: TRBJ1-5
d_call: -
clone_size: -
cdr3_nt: TGTGCCAGCACCGCAGGGAAACGAAGCAATCAGCCCCAGCATTTT
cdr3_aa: CASTAGKRSNQPQHF

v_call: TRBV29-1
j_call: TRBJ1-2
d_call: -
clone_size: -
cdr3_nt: TGCAGCGTTGAAGATCGGTTAGGGGTTAACTATGGCTACACCTTC
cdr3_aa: CSVEDRLGVNYGYTF

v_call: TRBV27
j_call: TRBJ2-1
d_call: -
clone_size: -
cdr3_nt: TGTGCCAGCAGTTTATTTCGCGGAGGTGACGGCAATGAGCAGTTCTTC
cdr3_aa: CASSLFRGGDGNEQFF

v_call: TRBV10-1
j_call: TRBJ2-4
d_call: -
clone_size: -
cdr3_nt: TGCGCCAGCAGTGAAACAGAGGCCAAAAACATTCAGTACTTC
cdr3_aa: CASSETEAKNIQYF

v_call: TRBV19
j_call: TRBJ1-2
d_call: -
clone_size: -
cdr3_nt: TGTGCCAGTAGCCCCCAGATGAGGTATGGCTACACCTTC
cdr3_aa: CASSPQMRYGYTF

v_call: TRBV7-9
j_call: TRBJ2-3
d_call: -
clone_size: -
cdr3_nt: TGTGCCAGCAGCTTAGAGGGGTTTAGCACAGATACGCAGTATTTT
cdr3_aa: CASSLEGFSTDTQYF

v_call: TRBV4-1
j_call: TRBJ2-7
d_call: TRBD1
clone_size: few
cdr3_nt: TGCGCCAGCAGCCAAGGACAGGGAACGGGCGAGCAGTACTTC
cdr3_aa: CASSQGQGTGEQYF

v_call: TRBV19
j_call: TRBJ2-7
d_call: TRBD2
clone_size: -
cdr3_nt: TGTGCCAGTAGTATAGATCTAGCGGGATGGGCCTCCGAGCAGTACTTC
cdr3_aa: CASSIDLAGWASEQYF

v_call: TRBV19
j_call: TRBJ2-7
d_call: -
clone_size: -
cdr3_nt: TGTGCCAGTAGTATCCCCGGTAGCGGCCTTTATGAGCAGTACTTC
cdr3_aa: CASSIPGSGLYEQYF

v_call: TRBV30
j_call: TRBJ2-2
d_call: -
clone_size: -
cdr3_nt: TGTGCCTGGAGTGTAGACTCCCTCGGGGAGCTGTTTTTT
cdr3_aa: CAWSVDSLGELFF

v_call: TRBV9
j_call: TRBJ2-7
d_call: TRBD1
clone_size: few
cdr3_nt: TGTGCCAGCAGCGTAGACGGACGAGGCCGGGACAGGGTCTACGAGCAGTACTTC
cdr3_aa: CASSVDGRGRDRVYEQYF

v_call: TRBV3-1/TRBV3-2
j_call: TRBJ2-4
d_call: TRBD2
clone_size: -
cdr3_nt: TGTGCCAGCAGCCCCTCAGGGGCGGGGGGAGAAAACATTCAGTACTTC
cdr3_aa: CASSPSGAGGENIQYF

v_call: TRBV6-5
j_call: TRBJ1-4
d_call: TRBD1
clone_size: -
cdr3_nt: TGTGCCAGCACCAAGGACAGGGGGAGCGAAAAACTGTTTTTT
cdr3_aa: CASTKDRGSEKLFF

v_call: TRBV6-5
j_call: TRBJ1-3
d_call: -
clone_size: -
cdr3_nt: TGTGCCAGCCGCGAGGCCCGCTCTGGAAACACCATATATTTT
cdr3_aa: CASREARSGNTIYF

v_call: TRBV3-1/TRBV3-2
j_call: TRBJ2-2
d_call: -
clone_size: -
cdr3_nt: TGTGCCAGCAGCCAAGAGGCAGTCCGGGTTACCGGGGAGCTGTTTTTT
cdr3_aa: CASSQEAVRVTGELFF

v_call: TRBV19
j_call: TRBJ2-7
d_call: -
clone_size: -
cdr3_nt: TGTGCCAGTAGTAAGGGGAACGAGCAGTACTTC
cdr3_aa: CASSKGNEQYF

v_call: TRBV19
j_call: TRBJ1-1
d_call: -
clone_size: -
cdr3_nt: TGTGCCAGTGGGGGGGAGGCTGAAGCTTTCTTT
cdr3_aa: CASGGEAEAFF

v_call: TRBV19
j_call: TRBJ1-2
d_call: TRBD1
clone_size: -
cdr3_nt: TGTGCCAGTAAGACAGGGACTAGAACTTATGGCTACACCTTC
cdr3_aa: CASKTGTRTYGYTF

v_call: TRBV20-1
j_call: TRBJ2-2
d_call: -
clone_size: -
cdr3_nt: TGCAGTGCTAGTGCGGGGAGCCGTACCGGGGAGCTGTTTTTT
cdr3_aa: CSASAGSRTGELFF

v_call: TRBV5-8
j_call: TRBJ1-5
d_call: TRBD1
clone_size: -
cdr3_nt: TGTGCCAGCAGCTTCAGGACAGGGCCCCGTCAGCCCCAGCATTTT
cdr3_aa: CASSFRTGPRQPQHF

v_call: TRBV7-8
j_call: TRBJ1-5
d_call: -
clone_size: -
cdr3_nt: TGTGCCAGCAGCCAAGGAGGGAGGGTTGGCAATCAGCCCCAGCATTTT
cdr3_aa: CASSQGGRVGNQPQHF

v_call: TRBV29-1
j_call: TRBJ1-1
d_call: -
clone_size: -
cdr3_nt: TGCAGCGTTGACGGTGTGGGGGCGCGGAACACTGAAGCTTTCTTT
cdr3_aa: CSVDGVGARNTEAFF

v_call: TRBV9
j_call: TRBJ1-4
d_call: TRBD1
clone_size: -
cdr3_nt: TGTGCCAGCAGCGTAGAGGGGACAGAAGAAAAACTGTTTTTT
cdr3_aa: CASSVEGTEEKLFF

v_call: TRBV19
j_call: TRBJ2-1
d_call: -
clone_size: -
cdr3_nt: TGTGCCAGTAGGCTGGGGGGTAGGCACAATGAGCAGTTCTTC
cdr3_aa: CASRLGGRHNEQFF

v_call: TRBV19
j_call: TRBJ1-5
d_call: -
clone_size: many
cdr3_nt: TGTGCCACCTCGACAGACCCTAGCAATCAGCCCCAGCATTTT
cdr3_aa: CATSTDPSNQPQHF

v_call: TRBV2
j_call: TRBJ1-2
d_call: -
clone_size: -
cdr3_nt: TGTGCCAAACAGACAGGACGAAGTTGGCTCTATGGCTACACCTTC
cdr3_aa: CAKQTGRSWLYGYTF

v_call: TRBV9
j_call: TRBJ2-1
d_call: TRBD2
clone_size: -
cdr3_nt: TGTGCCAGCAGCGTAGAGGGAGCGGGGGCTTACAATGAGCAGTTCTTC
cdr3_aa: CASSVEGAGAYNEQFF

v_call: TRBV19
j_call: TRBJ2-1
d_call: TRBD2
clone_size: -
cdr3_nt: TGTGCCAGTAGTAGCGGGAGTCGTGGGAATGAGCAGTTCTTC
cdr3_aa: CASSSGSRGNEQFF

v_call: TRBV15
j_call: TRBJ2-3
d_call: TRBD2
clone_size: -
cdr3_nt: TGTGCCACCAGCAGAGTGGGCGGGGGGGCCGGAGATACGCAGTATTTT
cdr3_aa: CATSRVGGGAGDTQYF

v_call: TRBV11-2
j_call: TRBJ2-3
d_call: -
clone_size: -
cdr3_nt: TGTGCCAGCAGCTTAGTGCGGGGACCTAGCACAGATACGCAGTATTTT
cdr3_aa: CASSLVRGPSTDTQYF

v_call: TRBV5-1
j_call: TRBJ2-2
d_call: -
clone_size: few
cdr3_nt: TGCGCCAGCAGCTTGGCCCTAGATACCGGGGAGCTGTTTTTT
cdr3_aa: CASSLALDTGELFF

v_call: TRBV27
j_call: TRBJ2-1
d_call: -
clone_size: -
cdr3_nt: TGTGCCAGCAGTTTATCTGCCAGAGGATACAATGAGCAGTTCTTC
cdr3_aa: CASSLSARGYNEQFF